The clone carrying this TCR beta chain showed up just once. Its antigen remains unknown. This entry belongs to a study of STAT3 mutations in large granular lymphocyte leukemia. This table comes from immunoSEQ multiplex PCR, and its TCRdb copy is limited to in-frame clones, with some not included. The repertoire holds about 3,200 clones, with around 89% as singletons. Study-level results: At least one immunodominant TCR beta clonotype appeared in every T-cell large granular lymphocyte leukemia patient.

The length of the CDR3 is 13 residues. Trimming took 5 bases from V and 6 from J, leaving 14 bases between them. Germline CDR1 is MNHEY and CDR2 is SMNVEV (reference sequence). The sequencing input was peripheral blood mononuclear cells. This receptor was identified in a man aged 35 to 55 with T-cell large granular lymphocyte leukemia. Some clones in this sample may be carry-over from other donors' samples. V is TRBV27 and J is TRBJ2-7; D gene ambiguous. The CDR3 DNA follows: TGTGCCAGCAGTCATACCTCGGCCGGCGAGCAGTACTTC. Translation: CASSHTSAGEQYF.